This TCR beta chain was recorded in a study of regulatory T cells in long-lasting Graves disease. The CDR3 consists of 14 residues. Trimming shortened V by 0 bases and J by 2 bases, and 9 bases separated the two germline ends. Germline assignment: CDR1 SGDLS and CDR2 YYNGEE. Library construction for TCR beta used iRepertoire HTBI primers and Arm-PCR of CDR3 regions. TCRdb ran MiXCR on the multiplex PCR reads and lists one entry per CDR3 protein. The data hold approximately 390,000 distinct CDR3 sequences, with around 15% observed a single time. This clonotype has a count of ten or more. As to time point: newly diagnosed GD, antithyroid drugs for less than 3 months. RNA extracted from PBMCs served as the sequencing template. These data were likewise used in another study, on T cells in Graves' hyperthyroidism and ophthalmopathy.

The chain is built from TRBV9 and TRBJ2-7; D perhaps matches TRBD1 (6 bases). The sequence came from a woman aged 18 to 35 with Graves disease. The starting material was peripheral blood mononuclear cells (PBMCs), obtained at new diagnosis, from a patient treated with antithyroid drugs. CDR3 sequence reads: CASSVEDRAYEQYF. The CDR3 region has the DNA TGTGCCAGCAGCGTAGAGGACAGAGCCTACGAGCAGTACTTC.